Listed below are T cell receptor beta chains from one sample, sequenced in a study of blood T cells in healthy people across ages. One entry per CDR3 protein results from TCRdb running MiXCR on the 5' RACE reads. The sample includes 1.5 million to 2 million distinct CDR3 sequences, around half seen only once; the top ten take approximately 2.1%. The material sequenced was blood. Receptor source: a woman in her thirties or forties in good health. The CDR3 runs from the conserved cysteine through the conserved F or W. The D gene is left open where the match is weak. Some rows mark clone size as missing; the rest say once, few, many or name a class of expanded clone.

DNA	CDR3	V	size	D	J
TGTGCCAGCGGGCCCGGGGGACAACAGCCCCAGCATTTT	CASGPGGQQPQHF	TRBV7-2	NA	NA	TRBJ1-5
TGTGCCACCAGTGATTTGGACCAGGGGAGAGAGACCCAGTACTTC	CATSDLDQGRETQYF	TRBV24-1	few	NA	TRBJ2-5
TGTGCCAGCAGCCAAGGGGTTTACAAGGATGGCTACACCTTC	CASSQGVYKDGYTF	TRBV14	NA	NA	TRBJ1-2
TGTGCCAGCAGGAAATCCGGGACAGGGTCCTACACCTTC	CASRKSGTGSYTF	TRBV2	NA	TRBD1	TRBJ1-2
TGCAGTGCTAGGACAGGGATCGATAACTATGGCTACACCTTC	CSARTGIDNYGYTF	TRBV20-1	once	TRBD1	TRBJ1-2
TGTGCCAGCAGCGCCCGGACAGGGACAAACTATGGCTACACCTTC	CASSARTGTNYGYTF	TRBV9	NA	TRBD1	TRBJ1-2
TGTGCCAGCTCACCACTAACCCGGACGAGGGGCTACACCTTC	CASSPLTRTRGYTF	TRBV18	once	NA	TRBJ1-2
TGCGCCAGCAGCGCCCAGGACACCTACTATGGCTACACCTTC	CASSAQDTYYGYTF	TRBV5-1	NA	NA	TRBJ1-2
TGTGCCAGCAGCCGGACAGGGGCTAACTATGGCTACACCTTC	CASSRTGANYGYTF	TRBV6-5	many	TRBD1	TRBJ1-2
TGCAGTGCTAGAGGAGGGCCCGCAGGGCTCTACGAGCAGTACTTC	CSARGGPAGLYEQYF	TRBV20-1	NA	NA	TRBJ2-7
TGCGCCAGCAGCCAAGTTCCTGGGGGGCCGCAGTTCTTC	CASSQVPGGPQFF	TRBV4-3	NA	NA	TRBJ2-1
TGCAGCGTTCGCGCAGGTTTCAACACTGAAGCTTTCTTT	CSVRAGFNTEAFF	TRBV29-1	NA	NA	TRBJ1-1
TGTGCCAGCAGCCAAGTGGGAGGCCCAGATACGCAGTATTTT	CASSQVGGPDTQYF	TRBV3-1	few	NA	TRBJ2-3
TGTGCCAGCAGCTTAATCGTAAGCGGGGGGGCAGAGACCCAGTACTTC	CASSLIVSGGAETQYF	TRBV7-2	NA	TRBD2	TRBJ2-5
TGTGCCAGCAGTACAGGTGACAGGGGTGGCAATCAGCCCCAGCATTTT	CASSTGDRGGNQPQHF	TRBV6-6	once	TRBD1	TRBJ1-5
TGTGCCAGCAGCTTCCCCTTTGGGGGGCTCCGCACAGATACGCAGTATTTT	CASSFPFGGLRTDTQYF	TRBV7-9	NA	NA	TRBJ2-3
TGCGCCAGCAGTGAGATCCAGGGGGCAAATTCACCCCTCCACTTT	CASSEIQGANSPLHF	TRBV10-1	NA	TRBD1	TRBJ1-6
TGTGCCAGCAGCCCCCTTTGGCTAGCGGGGGGTGATACGCAGTATTTT	CASSPLWLAGGDTQYF	TRBV3-1	NA	TRBD2	TRBJ2-3
TGCGCCAGCAGCCGGAATCTAGAGACCCAGTACTTC	CASSRNLETQYF	TRBV5-1	NA	NA	TRBJ2-5
TGTGCCAGCAGTTTAGGGCTGGGGCAGGCCTATAATGAAAAACTGTTTTTT	CASSLGLGQAYNEKLFF	TRBV12-3/TRBV12-4	NA	NA	TRBJ1-4
TGTGCCAGCAGTTTACCCGACAGGGGCCGGGAGTCCCAGTACTTC	CASSLPDRGRESQYF	TRBV5-6	NA	TRBD1	TRBJ2-7
TGCGCCAGCAGCCAAGAAGTCGCAGGGGGGAACTATGGCTACACCTTC	CASSQEVAGGNYGYTF	TRBV4-1	NA	TRBD1	TRBJ1-2
TGTGCCAGCAGCTTGAACAGGGGTGACATTCAGTACTTC	CASSLNRGDIQYF	TRBV5-5	NA	TRBD1	TRBJ2-4
TGTGCCAGCAGTTCCTTAGCGGGGGCCTCCTACGAGCAGTACTTC	CASSSLAGASYEQYF	TRBV12-3/TRBV12-4	few	TRBD2	TRBJ2-7
TGCAGTGCTAGAGCCTGGGACAGGGCTGGCTACACCTTC	CSARAWDRAGYTF	TRBV20-1	NA	TRBD1	TRBJ1-2
TGTGCCAGCAGCCAAGATTGGGGGCCTGAAGCTTTCTTT	CASSQDWGPEAFF	TRBV14	NA	NA	TRBJ1-1
TGTGCCAGCAGTTATGGGGAACGGGAGCAGTACTTC	CASSYGEREQYF	TRBV6-2/TRBV6-3	NA	NA	TRBJ2-7
TGTGCCAGCAGCCCGACTAGCTCTTTCTCCTACGAGCAGTACTTC	CASSPTSSFSYEQYF	TRBV2	NA	TRBD2	TRBJ2-7
TGTGCCAGCAGCTTCCAGGGGGATGGGACTGAAGCTTTCTTT	CASSFQGDGTEAFF	TRBV7-9	NA	TRBD1	TRBJ1-1
TGCAGTGCTAGTAGCTATTCCTACGAGCAGTACTTC	CSASSYSYEQYF	TRBV20-1	NA	NA	TRBJ2-7
TGTGCCAGCAGTTCCACCCGATCAGGGTTCCAAGAGACCCAGTACTTC	CASSSTRSGFQETQYF	TRBV6-6	NA	NA	TRBJ2-5
TGTGCCGGCAGCCAATCCGCGAATTTCTATGGCTACACCTTC	CAGSQSANFYGYTF	TRBV16	NA	NA	TRBJ1-2
TGTGCCAGCAGCCCCGACAGGGGGCGCAGGTCAGATACGCAGTATTTT	CASSPDRGRRSDTQYF	TRBV3-1	NA	TRBD1	TRBJ2-3
TGTGCCAGCAGTAATTCGAAGCCGAGCTCCTACAATGAGCAGTTCTTC	CASSNSKPSSYNEQFF	TRBV25-1	NA	NA	TRBJ2-1
TGTGCCAGCTCACCAGGTTCAGGGAATGAGCAGTTCTTC	CASSPGSGNEQFF	TRBV18	NA	NA	TRBJ2-1
TGTGCCAGCAGTAACTTAGGGACAGGCCAAGAGACCCAGTACTTC	CASSNLGTGQETQYF	TRBV25-1	few	TRBD1	TRBJ2-5
TGTGCCAGCAGTCGGACAAGGGATCAGCCCCAGCATTTT	CASSRTRDQPQHF	TRBV27	few	NA	TRBJ1-5
TGTGCCAGCAGCCAGGGACTAGCGGGGAGAATTGGAGGAGAGACCCAGTACTTC	CASSQGLAGRIGGETQYF	TRBV4-2	few	TRBD2	TRBJ2-5
TGTGCCAGCAGCTTTAAAATTGGATTCGGACAGTCGATTAGTGGCTACACCTTC	CASSFKIGFGQSISGYTF	TRBV7-2	NA	NA	TRBJ1-2
TGCGCCAGCAGTTGGCAGACTAGCGGGGCGAGCACAGATACGCAGTATTTT	CASSWQTSGASTDTQYF	TRBV5-1	NA	TRBD2	TRBJ2-3
TGCAGTGCAAAACGGGGGGCATCGAGGGAGACCCAGTACTTC	CSAKRGASRETQYF	TRBV20-1	few	NA	TRBJ2-5
TGTGCCAGCAGCATACCCGGGACAGGGCCGTCCTACGAGCAGTACTTC	CASSIPGTGPSYEQYF	TRBV7-2	once	TRBD1	TRBJ2-7
TGTGCCAGCAGAATCATCTCTGGGGCCAACGTCCTGACTTTC	CASRIISGANVLTF	TRBV11-2	NA	NA	TRBJ2-6